The 30 T cell receptor beta chains below were found in one sample sequenced in a study of beta chain features in type 1 diabetes. The whole isolated RNA underwent reverse transcription, so sequencing captured expressed TCRB transcripts. Sequencing was performed with immunoSEQ multiplex PCR; in TCRdb, only in-frame clones are kept and a portion is missing. The table lists about 660,000 clones, about an eighth of them singletons. No antigen is known for these receptors. Regarding the study as a whole: A moderate, significant TCRB CDR3 shortening appeared in type 1 diabetes across four CD4+ subsets.

The sample consisted of naive CD4+ T cells from blood. Receptor source: a man younger than 35 with type 1 diabetes.

To note about this clone: At the DNA level, this CDR3 is encoded by other sequences in the same sample as well. The CDR3 DNA reads TGCGCCAGCAGCTTGGCCCCGGGGAACACCGGGGAGCTGTTTTTT. The encoded protein is CASSLAPGNTGELFF. The chain is built from TRBV5-1 and TRBJ2-2; D is unclear. CDR1 is SGHRS and CDR2 is YFSETQ in the germline V gene. The V end lost 0 bases, the J end lost 1 base, and 7 bases lay between the germline ends. The CDR3 runs to 15 residues.

The chain employs TRBV29-1 and TRBJ2-1; weak D call: TRBD1 (5 bases). Germline-derived CDR1 and CDR2 are SQVTM and ANQGSEA. V gave up 3 bases and J gave up 1 base, with 13 bases separating them. The CDR3 spans 15 residues. The CDR3 loop reads CSVDSRARSYNEQFF. In nucleotides, the CDR3 is TGCAGCGTTGACAGCAGGGCCCGATCCTACAATGAGCAGTTCTTC.

This clone was seen more than once but under ten times. The same CDR3 also results from other DNA sequences found in this sample. J is TRBJ1-5 and V is TRBV30, with a tentative D call TRBD1 (5 bases). The germline gives CDR1 GTSNPN, CDR2 SVGIG (reference sequence). The CDR3 is 13 amino acids. V lost 0 bases and J 5 bases, leaving 8 bases between the germline ends. The CDR3 coding sequence is TGTGCCTGGAGTGTACGGGGGTATCAGCCCCAGCATTTT. Its protein is CAWSVRGYQPQHF.

In its sample, this clone was seen a few times. The chain recombines TRBV27 with TRBJ2-3; no clear D. This CDR3 is built from 12 residues. Per the germline V gene, CDR1 is MNHEY and CDR2 is SMNVEV (reference sequence). Trimming left V 5 bases short and J 6 bases short, with 9 bases between. CDR3 in DNA: TGTGCCAGCAGTAGGCTAGGGGATACGCAGTATTTT. Protein product: CASSRLGDTQYF.

This clone was found a few times. This chain connects TRBV30 to TRBJ1-2, with 12 bases lining up with TRBD1. The CDR3 is 14 amino acids. Germline CDR1 and CDR2: GTSNPN and SVGIG (reference sequence). V was pared by 5 bases and J by 7 bases, with 8 bases of the junction left unmatched. The CDR3 DNA is TGTGCCTGGGGTTGGGACAGGGGGCTACGTGGCTACACCTTC. It translates to CAWGWDRGLRGYTF.

V usage is TRBV30 and J usage is TRBJ1-6, with D perhaps matching TRBD1 (6 bases). CDR1 is GTSNPN, CDR2 SVGIG, per germline (reference sequence). The CDR3 contains 16 residues. The V gene lost 3 bases and the J gene lost 0 bases, with 12 bases spanning the gap. The CDR3 reads CAWRVTGSSYNSPLHF. The DNA for the CDR3 is TGTGCCTGGAGGGTAACAGGGAGCTCCTATAATTCACCCCTCCACTTT.

In the case of this clone: Other DNA sequences in this specimen translate into the identical CDR3. This chain connects TRBV15 to TRBJ1-1; tentative D call: TRBD1 (5 bases). This CDR3 comprises 13 residues. Germline V gives CDR1 LNHNV, CDR2 YYDKDF (reference sequence). The V gene lost 0 bases and the J gene lost 8 bases, with 10 bases spanning the gap. CDR3 region: CATSRDLGEEAFF. DNA for the CDR3: TGTGCCACCAGCAGAGACCTGGGGGAGGAAGCTTTCTTT.

The chain recombines TRBV14 with TRBJ2-3; D gene ambiguous. CDR1 and CDR2 from the germline V gene are SGHDN and FVKESK. The CDR3 spans 15 residues. Trimming left V 0 bases short and J 3 bases short, with 10 bases between. The CDR3 loop is CASSQDPWGTDTQYF. The CDR3 DNA reads TGTGCCAGCAGCCAAGACCCCTGGGGAACAGATACGCAGTATTTT.

The chain is built from TRBV29-1 and TRBJ2-5; 9 bases match TRBD1. The CDR3 spans 12 residues. Germline lookup yields CDR1 SQVTM and CDR2 ANQGSEA. J gave up 4 bases and V 7 bases, and 4 bases lay outside the gene matches. CDR3 in amino acids: CSGGGQGETQYF. As DNA, the CDR3 is TGCAGCGGTGGGGGACAGGGAGAGACCCAGTACTTC. Complete variable domain (other parts from reference TRBV29-1 and TRBJ2-5): SAVISQKPSRDICQRGTSLTIQCQVDSQVTMMFWYRQQPGQSLTLIATANQGSEATYESGFVIDKFPISRPNLTFSTLTVSNMSPEDSSIYLCSGGGQGETQYFGPGTRLLVL.

The chain joins TRBV6-1 to TRBJ2-7; 12 positions agree with TRBD2. V was pared by 0 bases and J by 3 bases, with 6 bases of the junction left unmatched. This CDR3 region has 17 residues. Per germline, CDR1 MNHNS and CDR2 SASEGT. The CDR3 DNA follows: TGTGCCAGCAGTGAAGCGAGACTAGCGGGGGAGATCTACGAGCAGTACTTC. Translating it yields CASSEARLAGEIYEQYF.

This clone showed up just a few times. This sequence joins TRBV10-1 and TRBJ2-1; the D gene is possibly TRBD1 (7 bases). The V end was cut by 2 bases, the J end by 6 bases, with 8 bases between. Germline CDR1 is WNHNN and CDR2 is SYGVQD (reference sequence). The CDR3 contains 13 residues. The CDR3 DNA reads as TGCGCCAGCAGTGAGCAGGGGGGCAATGAGCAGTTCTTC. Translating gives CASSEQGGNEQFF.

This clone was seen more than once but under ten times. This rearrangement joins TRBV11-1 to TRBJ2-7; TRBD1 matches at 9 bases. The CDR3 totals 14 residues. The trim removed 2 bases at V and 3 bases at J, leaving 2 bases unmatched. Germline V gene lookup returns CDR1 SGHAT and CDR2 FQDESV (reference sequence). Written as DNA, the CDR3 is TGTGCCAGCAGCTTAAGGGACAGGGACTACGAGCAGTACTTC. It encodes CASSLRDRDYEQYF.

The rearrangement links TRBV30 to TRBJ2-1, with 9 bases aligning to TRBD2. CDR1 is GTSNPN, CDR2 SVGIG, per germline (reference sequence). This CDR3 region has 14 residues. J was trimmed by 9 bases and V by 0 bases; bases with no gene match: 6. This CDR3 is CAWSVGTSFIEQFF. The CDR3 DNA is TGTGCCTGGAGTGTTGGGACTAGCTTCATTGAGCAGTTCTTC.

The V and J genes are TRBV4-1 and TRBJ2-4, with a possible D match to TRBD2 (6 bases). Germline assignment: CDR1 MGHRA and CDR2 YSYEKL. The V end was cut by 0 bases, the J end by 1 base, with 16 bases between. CDR3 length: 18 amino acids. This chain's CDR3 is CASSQETRASDAKNIQYF. The CDR3 DNA follows: TGCGCCAGCAGCCAAGAAACGCGGGCTAGCGACGCCAAAAACATTCAGTACTTC.

V is TRBV7-9 and J is TRBJ1-1; maybe TRBD1 (5 bases). The CDR3 consists of 15 residues. Deletions cut 1 base from V and 8 bases from J, with 17 bases between. Germline lookup yields CDR1 SEHNR and CDR2 FQNEAQ (reference sequence). This CDR3 reads CASSLGKDQYREAFF. CDR3 DNA: TGTGCCAGCAGCTTAGGCAAGGACCAGTACAGGGAAGCTTTCTTT.

This clone has more than one count but fewer than ten. V usage is TRBV7-6 and J usage is TRBJ2-5; 14 nucleotides align to TRBD2. Germline V gene lookup returns CDR1 SGHVS and CDR2 FNYEAQ. The ends lost 5 bases at V and 4 bases at J; junction bases unmatched: 6. This CDR3 contains 16 residues. For the CDR3, the DNA is TGTGCCAGCAGCGCTGGACTAGCGGGAGGAACAGAGACCCAGTACTTC. It codes for CASSAGLAGGTETQYF.

The V call is TRBV25-1, the J call TRBJ2-2; perhaps TRBD1 as D (6 bases). The V end was cut by 7 bases, the J end by 2 bases, with 14 bases between. In germline, CDR1 is MGHDK, CDR2 SYGVNS. The CDR3 is 15 residues long. The CDR3 reads CASNRGQTNTGELFF. CDR3 coding DNA: TGTGCCAGCAACAGAGGACAGACAAACACCGGGGAGCTGTTTTTT.

The J gene is TRBJ2-1, the V gene TRBV2; 8 nucleotides match TRBD2. Per germline, CDR1 SNHLY and CDR2 FYNNEI. V was pared by 6 bases and J by 6 bases, with 7 bases of the junction left unmatched. This CDR3 contains 14 residues. CDR3 bases: TGTGCCAGCAGAGGTGGACTAGCCCCCAATGAGCAGTTCTTC. Amino acid sequence: CASRGGLAPNEQFF.

The genes are TRBV5-4 and TRBJ1-6; no definite D call. V was clipped by 4 bases and J by 7 bases, with 12 bases between them. This CDR3 has 14 residues. Germline V gene sequence: CDR1 SGHNT, CDR2 YYREEE (reference sequence). CDR3 DNA: TGTGCCAGCAGCCCGGCCCAGTTGAATTCACCCCTCCACTTT. It codes for CASSPAQLNSPLHF.

This chain links TRBV7-9 with TRBJ2-5; TRBD2 is a possible D gene (6 bases). Germline assignment: CDR1 SEHNR and CDR2 FQNEAQ (reference sequence). Trimming removed 5 bases from V and 4 bases from J, with 11 bases in between. This CDR3 contains 13 residues. CDR3 nucleotides: TGTGCCAGCAGCAAAGGGACTGGAGAGACCCAGTACTTC. Translating gives CASSKGTGETQYF.

This clone was seen a handful of times. The DNA for the CDR3 is TGCGCCAGCAGCTTGACTAGAGAGCAGTTCTTC. Encoded protein: CASSLTREQFF. This rearrangement joins TRBV5-1 to TRBJ2-1, with D perhaps matching TRBD2 (5 bases). This CDR3 contains 11 residues. The germline CDR1 and CDR2 sequences are SGHRS and YFSETQ. The V gene lost 1 base and the J gene lost 10 bases, with 6 bases spanning the gap.

The genes are TRBV27 and TRBJ2-5; 10 nucleotides align to TRBD1. The V gene end was trimmed by 7 bases and the J gene end by 2 bases; junction bases not matched to a gene: 10. Germline CDR1 reads MNHEY; CDR2 reads SMNVEV (reference sequence). The CDR3 has 16 residues. The CDR3 region is CASTMGQGLRQETQYF. The CDR3, as DNA: TGTGCCAGCACCATGGGACAGGGGCTGCGTCAAGAGACCCAGTACTTC.

This clone was counted between two and nine times. V gene TRBV2 combines with J gene TRBJ2-3, with D maybe TRBD2 (5 bases). The V end was cut by 4 bases, the J end by 3 bases, with 8 bases between. CDR3 length: 13 residues. Germline CDR1 is SNHLY and CDR2 is FYNNEI. The CDR3 region has the DNA TGTGCCAGCAGTGGGAGCGGAACAGATACGCAGTATTTT. It is translated as CASSGSGTDTQYF.

Remarks on this clone: Distinct nucleotide sequences in the sample also encode this CDR3. J is TRBJ2-7 and V is TRBV19; 7 bases are shared with TRBD1. Germline-derived CDR1 and CDR2 are LNHDA and SQIVND (reference sequence). The CDR3 covers 13 residues. With 6 bases clipped from V and 2 bases from J, the junction kept 4 bases outside the gene matches. CDR3 nucleotides: TGTGCCAGTAGCCCAGACAGGGCCTACGAGCAGTACTTC. Protein sequence: CASSPDRAYEQYF. The variable domain in full, with the rest retrieved from reference TRBV19 and TRBJ2-7, is DGGITQSPKYLFRKEGQNVTLSCEQNLNHDAMYWYRQDPGQGLRLIYYSQIVNDFQKGDIAEGYSVSREKKESFPLTVTSAQKNPTAFYLCASSPDRAYEQYFGPGTRLTVT.

The table lists this clone with a few counts. The rearrangement joins TRBV13 to TRBJ2-6, with TRBD1 identical over 9 bases. The CDR3 consists of 16 residues. J was trimmed by 1 base and V by 8 bases; bases with no gene match: 6. Germline values: CDR1 PRHDT, CDR2 FYEKMQ (reference sequence). The CDR3 spells CASQHRGLSGANVLTF. The DNA for the CDR3 is TGTGCCAGCCAGCACAGGGGGCTGTCTGGGGCCAACGTCCTGACTTTC.

The CDR3 is CASSLTWAQPQHF. DNA for the CDR3: TGTGCCAGCAGTTTAACATGGGCTCAGCCCCAGCATTTT. The chain links TRBV27 to TRBJ1-5; D is ambiguous. V was cut by 2 bases and J by 6 bases, with 8 bases left in between. Germline V gene sequence: CDR1 MNHEY, CDR2 SMNVEV (reference sequence). The CDR3 loop spans 13 amino acids.

CDR3 sequence reads: CSASGLEGPADTQYF. CDR3 DNA: TGCAGCGCCTCCGGGTTAGAGGGGCCAGCAGATACGCAGTATTTT. This chain links TRBV29-1 with TRBJ2-3; D tentatively fits TRBD1 or TRBD2 (5 bases each). Germline V gene sequence: CDR1 SQVTM, CDR2 ANQGSEA. The ends were cut back, 7 bases at V and 4 bases at J, with 21 bases in the middle. This CDR3 spans 15 amino acids.

The chain uses TRBV5-1 and TRBJ2-5; no reliable D call. V dropped 2 bases and J dropped 2 bases, with 10 bases sitting between them. The CDR3 covers 14 residues. Looked up from germline, CDR1 is SGHRS and CDR2 is YFSETQ. In nucleotides, the CDR3 is TGCGCCAGCAGCTTTGGGATCACGCAAGAGACCCAGTACTTC. This sequence encodes CASSFGITQETQYF. The full variable domain, with the rest looked up from reference TRBV5-1 and TRBJ2-5, is KAGVTQTPRYLIKTRGQQVTLSCSPISGHRSVSWYQQTPGQGLQFLFEYFSETQRNKGNFPGRFSGRQFSNSRSEMNVSTLELGDSALYLCASSFGITQETQYFGPGTRLLVL.

This clone showed up just a few times. The V and J genes are TRBV9 and TRBJ1-4; a weak D match, TRBD1 (6 bases). Trimming pared 3 bases from V and 7 bases from J, leaving 16 bases between. The V gene's germline CDR1 is SGDLS and CDR2 YYNGEE. The CDR3 runs to 15 residues. The DNA for the CDR3 is TGTGCCAGCAGCGCAACAGGGAGGGCCGGTGAAAAACTGTTTTTT. The encoded protein is CASSATGRAGEKLFF.

This clone was seen only a few times. The V gene is TRBV2, the J gene TRBJ1-2, with a weak D call TRBD1 (5 bases). There are 14 residues in the CDR3. V lost 5 bases and J 2 bases, leaving 12 bases between the germline ends. Germline V gene sequence: CDR1 SNHLY, CDR2 FYNNEI. The CDR3 loop is CASSPRQTNYGYTF. Written as DNA, the CDR3 is TGTGCCAGCAGTCCTAGACAGACCAACTATGGCTACACCTTC.